This T cell receptor (beta chain) emerged from a study of blood T cell repertoires in COVID-19. Study-level background: The United States, Italy and Spain provided the acute and convalescent COVID-19 samples.

The protocol was immunoSEQ multiplex PCR, while the TCRdb copy is restricted to in-frame clones and leaves out a portion. This table holds fewer than 350,000 clones, about nine tenths found once. V lost 3 bases and J lost 4, with 11 bases in between. The germline gives CDR1 SEHNR, CDR2 FQNEAQ (reference sequence). There are 14 residues in the CDR3. Sequenced material: peripheral blood. The chain links TRBV7-9 to TRBJ2-3; weak D call: TRBD1 (5 bases). This sequence originates from a woman aged 25 to 39 with COVID-19, enrolled during active disease. DNA of the CDR3: TGTGCCAGCAGCTTGTATCAGGGTGCAGATACGCAGTATTTT. As protein: CASSLYQGADTQYF.